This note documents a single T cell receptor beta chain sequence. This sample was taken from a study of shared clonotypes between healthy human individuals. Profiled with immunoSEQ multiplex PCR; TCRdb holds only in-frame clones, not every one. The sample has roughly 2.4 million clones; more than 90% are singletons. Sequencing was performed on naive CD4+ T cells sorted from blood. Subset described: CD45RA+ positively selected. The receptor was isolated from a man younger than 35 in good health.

CDR3 amino acids: CASTLTSGSYNEQFF. The CDR3 coding sequence is TGTGCCAGCACTCTTACTAGCGGGTCATACAATGAGCAGTTCTTC. The chain employs TRBV5-6 and TRBJ2-1; 9 bases map to TRBD2. V lost 6 bases, J lost 4 bases, and 8 bases stayed unmatched. This CDR3 spans 15 amino acids. CDR1 is SGHDT, CDR2 YYEEEE, per germline.